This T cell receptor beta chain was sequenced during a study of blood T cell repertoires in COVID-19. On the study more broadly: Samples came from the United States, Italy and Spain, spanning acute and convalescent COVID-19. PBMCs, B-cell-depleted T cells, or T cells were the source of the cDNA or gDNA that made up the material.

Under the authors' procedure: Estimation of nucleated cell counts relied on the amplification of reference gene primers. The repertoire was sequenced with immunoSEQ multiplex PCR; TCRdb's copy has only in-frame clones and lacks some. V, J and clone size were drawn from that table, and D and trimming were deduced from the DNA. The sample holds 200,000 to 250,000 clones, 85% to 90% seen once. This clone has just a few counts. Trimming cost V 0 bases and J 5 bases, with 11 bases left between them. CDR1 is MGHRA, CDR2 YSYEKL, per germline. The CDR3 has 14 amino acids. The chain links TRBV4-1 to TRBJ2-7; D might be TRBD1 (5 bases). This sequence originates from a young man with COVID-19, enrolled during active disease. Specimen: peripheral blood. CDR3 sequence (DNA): TGCGCCAGCAGCCAAGACAGGGTTCGCCACGAGCAGTACTTC. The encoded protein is CASSQDRVRHEQYF.